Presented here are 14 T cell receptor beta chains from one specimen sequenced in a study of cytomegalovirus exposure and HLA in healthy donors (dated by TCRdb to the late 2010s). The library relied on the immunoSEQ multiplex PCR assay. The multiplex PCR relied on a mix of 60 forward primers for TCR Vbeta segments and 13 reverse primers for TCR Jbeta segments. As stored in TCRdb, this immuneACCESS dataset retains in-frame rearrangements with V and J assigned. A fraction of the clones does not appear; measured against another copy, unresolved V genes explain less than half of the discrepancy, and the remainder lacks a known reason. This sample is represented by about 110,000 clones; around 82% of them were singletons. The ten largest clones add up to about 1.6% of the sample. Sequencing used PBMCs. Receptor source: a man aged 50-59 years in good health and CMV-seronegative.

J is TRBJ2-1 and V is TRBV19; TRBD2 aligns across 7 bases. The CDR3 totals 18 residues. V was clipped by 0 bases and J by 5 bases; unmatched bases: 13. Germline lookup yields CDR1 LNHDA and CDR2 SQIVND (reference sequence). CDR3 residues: CASSIEAVRRGKNNEQFF. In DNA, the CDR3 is TGTGCCAGTAGTATAGAAGCTGTGAGGCGGGGGAAAAACAATGAGCAGTTCTTC.

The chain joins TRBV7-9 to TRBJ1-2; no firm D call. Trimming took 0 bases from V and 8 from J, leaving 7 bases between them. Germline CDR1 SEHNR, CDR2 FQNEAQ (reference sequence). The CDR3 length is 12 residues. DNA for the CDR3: TGTGCCAGCAGCTTAGCAGGAGGAGGCTACACCTTC. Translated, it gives CASSLAGGGYTF. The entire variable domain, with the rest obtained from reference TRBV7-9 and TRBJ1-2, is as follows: DTGVSQNPRHKITKRGQNVTFRCDPISEHNRLYWYRQTLGQGPEFLTYFQNEAQLEKSRLLSDRFSAERPKGSFSTLEIQRTEQGDSAMYLCASSLAGGGYTFGSGTRLTVV.

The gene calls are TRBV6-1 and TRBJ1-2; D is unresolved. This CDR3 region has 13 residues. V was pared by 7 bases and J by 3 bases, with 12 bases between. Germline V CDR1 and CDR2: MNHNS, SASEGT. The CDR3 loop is CASTDGSDYGYTF. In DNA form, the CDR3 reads TGTGCCAGCACTGACGGGTCGGACTATGGCTACACCTTC.

CDR3 loop: CASSESSGGSYNEQFF. The CDR3 DNA sequence: TGTGCCAGCAGTGAATCGAGCGGGGGCTCCTACAATGAGCAGTTCTTC. The rearrangement links TRBV2 to TRBJ2-1; 8 bases match TRBD2. Looked up from germline, CDR1 is SNHLY and CDR2 is FYNNEI. The ends lost 2 bases at V and 0 bases at J; junction bases unmatched: 3. The CDR3 has 16 amino acids. Variable domain in full (rest from reference TRBV2 and TRBJ2-1): EPEVTQTPSHQVTQMGQEVILRCVPISNHLYFYWYRQILGQKVEFLVSFYNNEISEKSEIFDDQFSVERPDGSNFTLKIRSTKLEDSAMYFCASSESSGGSYNEQFFGPGTRLTVL.

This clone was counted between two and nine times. In nucleotides, the CDR3 is TGTGCCAGCAGCCGGGAACAGGGAACAGATACGCAGTATTTT. Protein product: CASSREQGTDTQYF. The rearrangement links TRBV11-3 to TRBJ2-3; perhaps TRBD1 as D (6 bases). Germline CDR1 reads SGHNT; CDR2 reads YENEEA. The CDR3 contains 14 residues. V lost 5 bases to trimming and J lost 3 bases, with 12 bases between them.

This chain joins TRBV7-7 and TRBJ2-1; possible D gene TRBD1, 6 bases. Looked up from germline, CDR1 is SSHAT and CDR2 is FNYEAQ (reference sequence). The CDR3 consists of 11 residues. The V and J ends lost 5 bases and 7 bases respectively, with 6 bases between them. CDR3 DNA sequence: TGTGCCAGCAGCCAGGGGAATGAGCAGTTCTTC. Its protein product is CASSQGNEQFF.

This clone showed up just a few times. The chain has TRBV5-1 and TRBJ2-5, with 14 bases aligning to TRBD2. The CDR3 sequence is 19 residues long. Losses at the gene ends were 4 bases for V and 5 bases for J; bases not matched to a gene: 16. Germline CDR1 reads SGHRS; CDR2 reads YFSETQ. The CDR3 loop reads CASSSRRLAGGSIVETQYF. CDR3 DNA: TGCGCCAGCAGCAGCCGCAGACTAGCGGGGGGGTCGATAGTCGAGACCCAGTACTTC.

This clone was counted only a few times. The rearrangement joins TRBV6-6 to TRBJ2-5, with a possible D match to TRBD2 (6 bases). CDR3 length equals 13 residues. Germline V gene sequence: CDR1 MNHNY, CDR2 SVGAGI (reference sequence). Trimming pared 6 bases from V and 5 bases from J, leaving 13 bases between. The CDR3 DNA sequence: TGTGCCAGCAGCCCGACTAGAGTGGAGACCCAGTACTTC. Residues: CASSPTRVETQYF.

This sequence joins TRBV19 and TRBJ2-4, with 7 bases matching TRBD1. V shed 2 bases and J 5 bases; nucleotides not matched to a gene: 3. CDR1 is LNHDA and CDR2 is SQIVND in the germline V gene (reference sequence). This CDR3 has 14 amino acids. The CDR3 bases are TGTGCCAGTAGTATACGACAGGGCCAAAACATTCAGTACTTC. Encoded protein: CASSIRQGQNIQYF.

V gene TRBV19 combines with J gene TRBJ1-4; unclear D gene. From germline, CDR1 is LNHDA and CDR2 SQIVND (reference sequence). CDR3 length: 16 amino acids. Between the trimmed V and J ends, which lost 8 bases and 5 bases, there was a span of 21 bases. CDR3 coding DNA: TGTGCCAGTTCCCCCGAGGTGGCGGCGGGAAATGAAAAACTGTTTTTT. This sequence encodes CASSPEVAAGNEKLFF.

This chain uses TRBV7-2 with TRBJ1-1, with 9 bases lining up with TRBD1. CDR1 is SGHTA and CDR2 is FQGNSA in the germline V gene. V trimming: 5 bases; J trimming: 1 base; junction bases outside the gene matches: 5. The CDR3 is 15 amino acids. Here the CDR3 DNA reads TGTGCCAGCAGCGTCCCGGGACAGGGGAACACTGAAGCTTTCTTT. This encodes CASSVPGQGNTEAFF.

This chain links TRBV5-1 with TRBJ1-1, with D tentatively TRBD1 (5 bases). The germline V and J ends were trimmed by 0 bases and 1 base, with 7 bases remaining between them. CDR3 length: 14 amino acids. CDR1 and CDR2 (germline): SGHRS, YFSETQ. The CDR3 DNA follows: TGCGCCAGCAGCTTGGACAGGCGGAACACTGAAGCTTTCTTT. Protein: CASSLDRRNTEAFF.

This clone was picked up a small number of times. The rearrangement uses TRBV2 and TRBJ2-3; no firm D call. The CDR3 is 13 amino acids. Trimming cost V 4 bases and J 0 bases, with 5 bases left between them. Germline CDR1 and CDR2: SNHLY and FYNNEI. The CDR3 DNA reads TGTGCCAGCAGTGTACATAGCACAGATACGCAGTATTTT. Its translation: CASSVHSTDTQYF.

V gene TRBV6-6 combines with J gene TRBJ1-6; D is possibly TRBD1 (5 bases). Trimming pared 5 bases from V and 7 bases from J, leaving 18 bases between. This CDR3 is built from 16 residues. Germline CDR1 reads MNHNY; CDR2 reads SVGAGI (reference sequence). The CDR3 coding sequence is TGTGCCAGCAGTATGGGGCGTGGACTAAGGAATTCACCCCTCCACTTT. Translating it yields CASSMGRGLRNSPLHF.